The entry below describes one TCR beta chain. Its specificity is unknown. Between the trimmed V and J ends, which lost 4 bases and 5 bases, there was a span of 17 bases. The CDR3 is 15 amino acids. Germline V gene sequence: CDR1 KGHSH, CDR2 LQKENI. Assay: immunoSEQ multiplex PCR; the TCRdb copy retains only in-frame clones and omits some. The sample holds about 94,000 clones; around 83% are singletons and the top ten take more than 20%. The data originate from a study of radiotherapy plus CTLA-4 blockade in lung cancer. Overall study results and limits: Blood TCR clones of tumor origin expanded after radiotherapy plus ipilimumab.

The sequence came from a human donor with non-small cell lung cancer that progressed on radiotherapy plus ipilimumab. V usage is TRBV18 and J usage is TRBJ1-1; D is perhaps TRBD1 (5 bases). The material was peripheral blood, obtained from a patient treated with radiotherapy plus ipilimumab. The CDR3 DNA reads as TGTGCCAGCTCACGTGGACGGGCTAGGGGAACTGAAGCTTTCTTT. Amino acid sequence: CASSRGRARGTEAFF. Together with reference TRBV18 and TRBJ1-1, the CDR3 gives the full variable domain: NAGVMQNPRHLVRRRGQEARLRCSPMKGHSHVYWYRQLPEEGLKFMVYLQKENIIDESGMPKERFSAEFPKEGPSILRIQQVVRGDSAAYFCASSRGRARGTEAFFGQGTRLTVV.